A selection of T cell receptor beta chains follows, all from one sample in a study of neoadjuvant anti-PD-1 for oral cavity cancer. Measured with immunoSEQ multiplex PCR; TCRdb has only the in-frame clones, and not every one. The sample has about 68,000 clones, about 85% seen once. This material consisted of PBMCs, taken after nivolumab (anti-PD-1) treatment. The receptor set was obtained from a person aged 35-79 years with oral cavity squamous cell carcinoma. The CDR3 runs from the conserved cysteine through the conserved F or W. A D gene is named only where the DNA matches it firmly. Rows may omit the clone size; those that give it use once, few, many or a size class.

clone_size d_call j_call v_call cdr3_aa cdr3_nt
- TRBD2 TRBJ2-2 TRBV19 CASSPWTSLNIGELFF TGTGCCAGTAGTCCCTGGACTAGCCTAAACATCGGGGAGCTGTTTTTT
- TRBD1 TRBJ2-7 TRBV18 CASSPRDRGQGEQYF TGTGCCAGCTCACCCCGGGACAGGGGGCAGGGCGAGCAGTACTTC
- - TRBJ1-1 TRBV19 CASSLQIHTQNTEAFF TGTGCCAGTAGTCTTCAAATCCATACCCAGAACACTGAAGCTTTCTTT
- - TRBJ2-7 TRBV28 CASSSGGRGQYF TGTGCCAGCAGCTCCGGGGGGCGCGGGCAGTACTTC
- TRBD1 TRBJ1-3 TRBV5-4 CASSFGDRGVSGNTIYF TGTGCCAGCAGCTTTGGGGACAGGGGTGTTTCTGGAAACACCATATATTTT
- TRBD1 TRBJ1-5 TRBV6-6 CATAQITGERNQPQHF TGTGCCACCGCCCAGATTACAGGGGAAAGAAATCAGCCCCAGCATTTT
- - TRBJ2-5 TRBV27 CASRVTAGETQYF TGTGCCAGCAGGGTGACAGCTGGGGAGACCCAGTACTTC
- TRBD2 TRBJ2-5 TRBV5-1 CASSSGLAGGRETQYF TGCGCCAGCAGCTCTGGATTAGCGGGAGGGCGAGAGACCCAGTACTTC
- TRBD2 TRBJ2-1 TRBV7-3 CASSPAGGLNNEQFF TGTGCCAGCAGTCCAGCGGGAGGCCTGAACAATGAGCAGTTCTTC
few - TRBJ2-1 TRBV5-4 CASSSYLSSYNEQFF TGTGCCAGCAGCTCTTATCTGAGCTCCTACAATGAGCAGTTCTTC
- - TRBJ2-7 TRBV18 CASSPLLTGDEQYF TGTGCCAGCTCACCACTCTTAACCGGAGACGAGCAGTACTTC
- - TRBJ1-5 TRBV15 CATSTQDGYQPQHF TGTGCCACCAGCACCCAGGACGGATATCAGCCCCAGCATTTT
few - TRBJ2-2 TRBV19 CASSIRGVATGELFF TGTGCCAGTAGTATTAGGGGGGTGGCCACCGGGGAGCTGTTTTTT
- TRBD1 TRBJ2-5 TRBV19 CATGQTLQETQYF TGTGCCACGGGACAGACCCTACAAGAGACCCAGTACTTC
few - TRBJ2-5 TRBV5-1 CASSLGVQGPLETQYF TGCGCCAGCAGCTTGGGGGTACAGGGCCCGTTGGAGACCCAGTACTTC
- - TRBJ2-7 TRBV15 CATSRDRGSYEQYF TGTGCCACCAGCAGAGATCGGGGTTCCTACGAGCAGTACTTC
- TRBD1 TRBJ2-5 TRBV7-8 CASSGQGANLQETQYF TGTGCCAGCAGCGGACAGGGTGCCAATTTGCAAGAGACCCAGTACTTC
- - TRBJ2-1 TRBV6-5 CASRPAQGYNEQFF TGTGCCAGCAGACCCGCGCAGGGCTACAATGAGCAGTTCTTC
- - TRBJ1-5 TRBV4-1 CASSQTGRESQPQHF TGCGCCAGCAGCCAAACCGGGAGGGAAAGTCAGCCCCAGCATTTT
- - TRBJ1-1 TRBV7-9 CASSPYKAGEAFF TGTGCCAGCAGCCCTTATAAGGCTGGGGAAGCTTTCTTT
- - TRBJ1-1 TRBV30 CAWMRVRGNTEAFF TGTGCCTGGATGAGGGTAAGGGGTAACACTGAAGCTTTCTTT
- TRBD1 TRBJ2-5 TRBV25-1 CASSAGGTETQYF TGTGCCAGCAGTGCAGGGGGCACAGAGACCCAGTACTTC
- TRBD1 TRBJ2-7 TRBV5-6 CASSFGTEISYEQYF TGTGCCAGCAGCTTTGGGACAGAAATCTCCTACGAGCAGTACTTC
- TRBD2 TRBJ2-5 TRBV2 CASRGLAGIHRGETQYF TGTGCCAGCAGAGGACTAGCGGGAATACACCGGGGAGAGACCCAGTACTTC
once TRBD1 TRBJ2-7 TRBV27 CASSSHGQVYEQYF TGTGCCAGCAGTTCCCACGGACAGGTATACGAGCAGTACTTC
- - TRBJ2-1 TRBV11-3 CASSLANSPDEQFF TGTGCCAGCAGCTTAGCTAACTCCCCCGATGAGCAGTTCTTC
- TRBD1 TRBJ2-5 TRBV10-1 CASSEISGTGGVETQYF TGCGCCAGCAGTGAGATTAGCGGGACAGGGGGTGTAGAGACCCAGTACTTC
- TRBD2 TRBJ2-5 TRBV30 CAWSDLPSGRARETQYF TGTGCCTGGAGTGACCTCCCTAGCGGGAGGGCCAGAGAGACCCAGTACTTC
- TRBD2 TRBJ2-4 TRBV5-1 CASSLDGTSGNKNIQYF TGCGCCAGCAGCTTGGACGGGACTAGCGGGAACAAAAACATTCAGTACTTC
once - TRBJ2-7 TRBV10-3 CAISDHGTYEQYF TGTGCCATCAGTGACCACGGAACCTACGAGCAGTACTTC
- - TRBJ2-7 TRBV18 CASSTGGSYEQYF TGTGCCAGCTCAACCGGGGGCTCCTACGAGCAGTACTTC
- TRBD2 TRBJ2-3 TRBV7-3 CASSLNPGGRTDTQYF TGTGCCAGCAGCTTAAATCCGGGAGGTCGCACAGATACGCAGTATTTT
once - TRBJ1-2 TRBV5-6 CASSRLTGNYGYTF TGTGCCAGCAGCAGACTAACAGGAAACTATGGCTACACCTTC